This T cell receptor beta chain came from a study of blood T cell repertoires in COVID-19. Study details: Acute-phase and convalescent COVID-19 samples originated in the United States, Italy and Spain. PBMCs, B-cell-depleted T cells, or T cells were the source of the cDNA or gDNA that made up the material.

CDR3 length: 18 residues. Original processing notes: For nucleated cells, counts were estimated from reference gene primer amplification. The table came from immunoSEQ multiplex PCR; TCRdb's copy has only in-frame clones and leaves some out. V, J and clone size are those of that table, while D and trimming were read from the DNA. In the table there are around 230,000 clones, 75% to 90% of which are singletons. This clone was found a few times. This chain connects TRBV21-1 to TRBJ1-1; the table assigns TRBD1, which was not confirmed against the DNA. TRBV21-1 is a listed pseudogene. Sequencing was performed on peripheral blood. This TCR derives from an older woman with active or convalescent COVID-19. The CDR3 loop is CASSKYHRAGGMDTEAFF. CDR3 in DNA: TGTGCCAGCAGCAAATATCATAGGGCAGGGGGGATGGACACTGAAGCTTTCTTT.